These 10 T cell receptor beta chains were all obtained from the same sample, sequenced in a study of blood T cell repertoires in COVID-19. Here immunoSEQ multiplex PCR was the method, and the copy in TCRdb shows in-frame clones only, minus some. The sample has 210,000 or so clones; 83% are singletons. The sequencing sample was made of PBMCs or T cells enriched from blood (not recorded which). All receptors come from a woman between 45 and 60 years old who had been exposed to COVID-19.

The chain uses TRBV19 and TRBJ1-1, with D unclear. V dropped 0 bases and J dropped 2 bases, with 7 bases sitting between them. This CDR3 region has 14 residues. Germline CDR1 is LNHDA and CDR2 is SQIVND (reference sequence). The DNA for the CDR3 is TGTGCCAGTAGTATAGATTCGGGAAACACTGAAGCTTTCTTT. It is translated as CASSIDSGNTEAFF.

V is TRBV6-5 and J is TRBJ1-2; TRBD1 agrees at 7 bases. Germline CDR1 reads MNHEY; CDR2 reads SVGAGI. This CDR3 is 13 amino acids long. The V gene end was trimmed by 7 bases and the J gene end by 4 bases; junction bases not matched to a gene: 6. CDR3 residues: CASKTGVGYGYTF. In nucleotides, the CDR3 is TGTGCCAGCAAAACAGGGGTCGGCTATGGCTACACCTTC.

This chain links TRBV11-2 with TRBJ1-5; D gene unclear. The CDR3 length is 13 residues. Trimming took off 0 bases at V and 7 bases at J, with 7 bases between the two ends. Per the germline V gene, CDR1 is SGHAT and CDR2 is FQNNGV. The CDR3 sequence is CASSLDTMQPQHF. The DNA of the CDR3 is TGTGCCAGCAGCTTAGATACAATGCAGCCCCAGCATTTT.

This chain uses TRBV28 with TRBJ2-4; possibly TRBD2 for D (5 bases). Germline CDR1 reads MDHEN; CDR2 reads SYDVKM. The CDR3 spans 12 residues. CDR3 DNA: TGTGCAGTAGAGGGATCCGGGTACATTCAGTACTTC. Its protein product is CAVEGSGYIQYF. Looking up the rest from reference TRBV28 and TRBJ2-4 gives the full variable domain: DVKVTQSSRYLVKRTGEKVFLECVQDMDHENMFWYRQDPGLGLRLIYFSYDVKMKEKGDIPEGYSVSREKKERFSLILESASTNQTSMYLCAVEGSGYIQYFGAGTRLSVL.

This chain connects TRBV6-5 to TRBJ1-5; TRBD1 might be the D (5 bases). The germline V and J ends were trimmed by 6 bases and 4 bases, with 13 bases remaining between them. There are 14 residues in the CDR3. Germline assignment: CDR1 MNHEY and CDR2 SVGAGI. The CDR3 loop is CASSPFRGNQPQHF. CDR3 sequence (DNA): TGTGCCAGCAGCCCGTTTCGGGGGAATCAGCCCCAGCATTTT.

The chain employs TRBV3-1 (or the pseudogene TRBV3-2) and TRBJ2-7; D may be TRBD2 (6 bases). CDR3 length: 17 amino acids. Germline-derived CDR1 and CDR2 are LGHDT and YNNKEL (reference sequence). Trimming took off 3 bases at V and 9 bases at J, with 27 bases between the two ends. CDR3 in amino acids: CASSHPSAPGRPLGQYF. The CDR3 region has the DNA TGTGCCAGCAGCCACCCATCTGCCCCAGGGAGGCCCCTAGGGCAGTACTTC.

This clone was counted between two and nine times. Other DNA variants within this sample encode the same CDR3. The chain has TRBV5-1 and TRBJ1-4; 8 positions agree with TRBD1. This CDR3 is built from 13 residues. V dropped 4 bases and J dropped 6; count of bases not matched to a gene: 2. The germline V gene encodes CDR1 SGHRS and CDR2 YFSETQ. Here the CDR3 reads CASSPTGDEKLFF. CDR3 nucleotides: TGCGCCAGCAGCCCGACAGGGGATGAAAAACTGTTTTTT.

The CDR3: CAWSVQGQQYF. The DNA for the CDR3 is TGTGCCTGGAGTGTACAGGGACAGCAGTACTTC. The chain couples TRBV30 to TRBJ2-7, with TRBD1 as a possible D gene (6 bases). The germline V and J ends were trimmed by 0 bases and 8 bases, with 8 bases remaining between them. The CDR3 consists of 11 residues. The germline gives CDR1 GTSNPN, CDR2 SVGIG (reference sequence).

The chain carries TRBV7-9 and TRBJ2-7; tentatively, D is TRBD1 (5 bases). This CDR3 is built from 13 residues. V was pared by 4 bases and J by 3 bases, with 10 bases between. The germline V gene encodes CDR1 SEHNR and CDR2 FQNEAQ (reference sequence). The CDR3 reads CASSYLQGYEQYF. CDR3 bases: TGTGCCAGCAGCTACCTCCAGGGCTACGAGCAGTACTTC. Full variable domain (missing parts from reference TRBV7-9 and TRBJ2-7): DTGVSQNPRHKITKRGQNVTFRCDPISEHNRLYWYRQTLGQGPEFLTYFQNEAQLEKSRLLSDRFSAERPKGSFSTLEIQRTEQGDSAMYLCASSYLQGYEQYFGPGTRLTVT.

The chain recombines TRBV7-2 with TRBJ1-4; D might be TRBD1 (5 bases). Germline CDR1 reads SGHTA; CDR2 reads FQGNSA. V lost 5 bases and J lost 3, with 10 bases in between. The CDR3 covers 14 residues. For the CDR3, the DNA is TGTGCCAGCAGCACAGGTATATCTAATGAAAAACTGTTTTTT. It encodes CASSTGISNEKLFF.